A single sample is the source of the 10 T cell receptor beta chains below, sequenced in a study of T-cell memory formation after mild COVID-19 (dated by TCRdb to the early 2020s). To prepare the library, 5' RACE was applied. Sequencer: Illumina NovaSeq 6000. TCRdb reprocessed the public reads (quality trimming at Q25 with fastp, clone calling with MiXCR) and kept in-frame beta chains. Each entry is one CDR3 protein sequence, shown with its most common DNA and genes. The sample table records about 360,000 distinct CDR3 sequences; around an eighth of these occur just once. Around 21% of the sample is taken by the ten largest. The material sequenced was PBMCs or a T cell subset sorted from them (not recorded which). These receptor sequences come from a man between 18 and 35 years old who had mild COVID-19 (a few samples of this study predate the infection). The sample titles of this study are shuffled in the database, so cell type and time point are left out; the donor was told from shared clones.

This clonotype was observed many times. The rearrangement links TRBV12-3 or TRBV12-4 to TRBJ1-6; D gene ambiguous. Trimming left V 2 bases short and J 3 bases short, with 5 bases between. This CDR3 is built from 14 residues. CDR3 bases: TGTGCCAGCAGTTTATCCAGCTATAATTCACCCCTCCACTTT. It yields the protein CASSLSSYNSPLHF.

CDR3 bases: TGTGCCAGCAGCTTCAGCAACAATGAGCAGTTCTTC. Translation: CASSFSNNEQFF. The gene calls are TRBV5-4 and TRBJ2-1; no reliable D call. The CDR3 has 12 amino acids. CDR1 SGHNT and CDR2 YYREEE come from the germline V gene (reference sequence). V shed 2 bases and J shed 5 bases, with 5 bases lying between them.

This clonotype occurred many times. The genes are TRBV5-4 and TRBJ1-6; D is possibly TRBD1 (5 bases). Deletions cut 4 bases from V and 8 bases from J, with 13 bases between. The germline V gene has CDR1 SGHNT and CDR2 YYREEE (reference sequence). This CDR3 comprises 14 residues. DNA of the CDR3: TGTGCCAGCAGCCTAAGGGGAATAGATTCACCCCTCCACTTT. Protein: CASSLRGIDSPLHF.

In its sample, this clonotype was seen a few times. CDR3 DNA: TGTGCCAGCTCACCACAAACCTACGAGCAGTACGTC. Protein sequence: CASSPQTYEQYV. The J gene is TRBJ2-7, the V gene TRBV18; no reliable D call. Germline CDR1 is KGHSH and CDR2 is LQKENI. V dropped 1 base and J dropped 2 bases, with 3 bases sitting between them. The CDR3 runs 12 residues.

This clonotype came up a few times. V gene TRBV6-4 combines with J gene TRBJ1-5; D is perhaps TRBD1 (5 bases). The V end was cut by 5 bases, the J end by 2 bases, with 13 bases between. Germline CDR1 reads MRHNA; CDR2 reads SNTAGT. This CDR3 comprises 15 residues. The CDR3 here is CASSREGGGNQPQHF. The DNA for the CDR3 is TGTGCCAGCAGTAGGGAAGGAGGGGGCAATCAGCCCCAGCATTTT.

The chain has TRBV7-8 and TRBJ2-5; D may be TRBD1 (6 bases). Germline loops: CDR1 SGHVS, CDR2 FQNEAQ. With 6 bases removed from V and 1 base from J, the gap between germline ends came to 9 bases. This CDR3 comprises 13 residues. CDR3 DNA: TGTGCCAGCAGGGCAGGGGTCCAAGAGACCCAGTACTTC. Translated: CASRAGVQETQYF.

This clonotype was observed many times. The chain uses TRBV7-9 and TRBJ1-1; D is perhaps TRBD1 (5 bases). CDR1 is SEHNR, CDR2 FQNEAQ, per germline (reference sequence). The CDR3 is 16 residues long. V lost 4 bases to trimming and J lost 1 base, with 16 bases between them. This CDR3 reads CASSSIRGRGNTEAFF. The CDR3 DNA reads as TGTGCCAGCAGCTCGATCCGGGGGAGAGGGAACACTGAAGCTTTCTTT.

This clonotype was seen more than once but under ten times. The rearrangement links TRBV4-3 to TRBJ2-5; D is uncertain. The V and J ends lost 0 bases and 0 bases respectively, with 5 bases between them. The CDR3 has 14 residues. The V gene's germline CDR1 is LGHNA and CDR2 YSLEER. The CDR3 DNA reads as TGCGCCAGCAGCCAAGACACAAACCAAGAGACCCAGTACTTC. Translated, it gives CASSQDTNQETQYF.

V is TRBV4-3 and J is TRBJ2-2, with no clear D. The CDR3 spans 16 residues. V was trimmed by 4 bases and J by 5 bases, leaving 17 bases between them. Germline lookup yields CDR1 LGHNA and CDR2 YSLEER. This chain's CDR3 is CASSLGANLGTGELFF. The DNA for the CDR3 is TGCGCCAGCAGCCTCGGCGCAAACTTGGGGACCGGGGAGCTGTTTTTT.

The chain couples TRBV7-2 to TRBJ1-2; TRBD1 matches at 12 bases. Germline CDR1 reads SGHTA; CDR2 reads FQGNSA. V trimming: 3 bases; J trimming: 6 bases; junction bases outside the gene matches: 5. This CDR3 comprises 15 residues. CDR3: CASSFRDRGRNGYTF. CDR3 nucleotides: TGTGCCAGCAGCTTCCGGGACAGGGGGCGGAATGGCTACACCTTC.